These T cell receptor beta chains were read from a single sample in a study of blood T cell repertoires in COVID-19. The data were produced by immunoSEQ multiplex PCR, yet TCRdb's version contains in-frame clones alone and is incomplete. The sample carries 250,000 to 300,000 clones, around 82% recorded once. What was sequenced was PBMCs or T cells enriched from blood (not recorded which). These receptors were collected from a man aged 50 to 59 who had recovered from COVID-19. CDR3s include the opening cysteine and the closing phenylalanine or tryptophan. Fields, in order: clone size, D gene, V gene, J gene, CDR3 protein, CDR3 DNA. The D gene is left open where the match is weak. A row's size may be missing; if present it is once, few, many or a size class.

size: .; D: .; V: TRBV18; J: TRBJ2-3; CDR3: CASSPSTGSADTQYF; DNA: TGTGCCAGCTCACCATCGACAGGTAGCGCAGATACGCAGTATTTT
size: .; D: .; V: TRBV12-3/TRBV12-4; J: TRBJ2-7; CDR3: CASRLSYSYEQYF; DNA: TGTGCCAGCAGGTTATCATACAGCTACGAGCAGTACTTC
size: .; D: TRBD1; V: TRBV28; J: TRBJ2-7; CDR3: CASSSGQGNSYEQYF; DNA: TGTGCCAGCAGCTCGGGACAGGGGAATTCCTACGAGCAGTACTTC
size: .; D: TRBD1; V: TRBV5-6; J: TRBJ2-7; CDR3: CASSSGQGAPYEQYF; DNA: TGTGCCAGCAGCTCTGGACAGGGGGCCCCCTACGAGCAGTACTTC
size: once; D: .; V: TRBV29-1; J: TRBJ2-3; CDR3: CSVDGGLNTLSGQYF; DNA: TGCAGCGTGGACGGGGGACTCAACACCCTGAGCGGGCAGTATTTT
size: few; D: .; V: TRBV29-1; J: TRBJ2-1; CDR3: CSVDGGGNEQFF; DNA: TGCAGCGTTGATGGTGGCGGCAATGAGCAGTTCTTC
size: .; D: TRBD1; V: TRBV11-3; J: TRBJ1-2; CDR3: CASSPGQGVEGYTF; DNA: TGTGCCAGCAGCCCGGGACAGGGGGTTGAGGGCTACACCTTC
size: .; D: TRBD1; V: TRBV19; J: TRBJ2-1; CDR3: CASSQGAEYNEQFF; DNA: TGTGCCAGTAGTCAGGGGGCCGAATACAATGAGCAGTTCTTC
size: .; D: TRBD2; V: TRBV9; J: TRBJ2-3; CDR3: CASSVNGGGTDTQYF; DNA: TGTGCCAGCAGCGTAAACGGGGGGGGCACAGATACGCAGTATTTT
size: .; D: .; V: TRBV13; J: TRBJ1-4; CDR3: CASSLRHGVNEKLFF; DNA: TGTGCCAGCAGCCTCCGACACGGGGTAAATGAAAAACTGTTTTTT
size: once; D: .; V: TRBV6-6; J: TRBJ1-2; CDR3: CASSYSHSNYGYTF; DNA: TGTGCCAGCAGTTACTCGCACAGCAACTATGGCTACACCTTC
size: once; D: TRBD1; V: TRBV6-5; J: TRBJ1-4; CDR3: CASDRDRGAEKLFF; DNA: TGTGCCAGCGACCGGGACAGGGGTGCTGAAAAACTGTTTTTT
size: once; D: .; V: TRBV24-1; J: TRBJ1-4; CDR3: CATSTGSNEKLFF; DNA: TGTGCCACCTCAACAGGGAGTAATGAAAAACTGTTTTTT
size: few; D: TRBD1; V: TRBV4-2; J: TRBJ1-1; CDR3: CASSRDRGTEAFF; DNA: TGTGCCAGCAGCCGGGACAGGGGGACTGAAGCTTTCTTT
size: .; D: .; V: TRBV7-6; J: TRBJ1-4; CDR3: CASSLRQAGGEKLFF; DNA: TGTGCCAGCAGCCTACGACAGGCCGGAGGTGAAAAACTGTTTTTT
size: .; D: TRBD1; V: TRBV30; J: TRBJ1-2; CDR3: CAWSTGQARLYGYTF; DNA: TGTGCCTGGAGTACCGGACAGGCTAGACTCTATGGCTACACCTTC
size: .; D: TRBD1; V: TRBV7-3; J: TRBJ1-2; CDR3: CASRPDPGQGAGGYTF; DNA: TGTGCCAGCAGACCCGATCCGGGACAGGGGGCTGGGGGCTACACCTTC
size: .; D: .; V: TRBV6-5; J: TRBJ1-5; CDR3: CASSLGINQPQHF; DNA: TGTGCCAGCAGCCTCGGGATCAATCAGCCCCAGCATTTT
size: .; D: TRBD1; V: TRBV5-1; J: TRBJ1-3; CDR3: CASSSGTGEGNTIYF; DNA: TGCGCCAGCAGCTCCGGGACAGGGGAAGGAAACACCATATATTTT
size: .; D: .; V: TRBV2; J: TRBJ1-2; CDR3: CASSEEWDFNNYGYTF; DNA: TGTGCCAGCAGTGAAGAATGGGACTTTAACAACTATGGCTACACCTTC
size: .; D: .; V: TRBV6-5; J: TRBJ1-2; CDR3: CASSLQTNYGYTF; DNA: TGTGCCAGCAGTTTACAAACTAACTATGGCTACACCTTC
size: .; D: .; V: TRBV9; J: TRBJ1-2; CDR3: CASSVAQRGYTF; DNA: TGTGCCAGCAGCGTAGCTCAGAGGGGCTACACCTTC
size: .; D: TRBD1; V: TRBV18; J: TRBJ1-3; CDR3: CASAGQNDSGNTIYF; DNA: TGTGCCAGCGCGGGACAGAACGACTCTGGAAACACCATATATTTT
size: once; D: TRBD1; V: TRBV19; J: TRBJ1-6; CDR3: CASRTGESSYNSPLHF; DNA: TGTGCCAGTAGGACAGGGGAAAGCTCCTATAATTCACCCCTCCACTTT
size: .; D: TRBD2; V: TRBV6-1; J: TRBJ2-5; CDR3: CASSETGGEETQYF; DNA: TGTGCCAGCAGTGAGACGGGAGGAGAAGAGACCCAGTACTTC
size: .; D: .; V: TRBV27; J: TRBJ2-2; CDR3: CASSKADNTGELFF; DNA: TGTGCCAGCAGTAAAGCGGATAACACCGGGGAGCTGTTTTTT
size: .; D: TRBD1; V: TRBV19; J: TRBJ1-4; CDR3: CASSPTGIGEKLFF; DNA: TGTGCCAGTAGCCCGACAGGGATTGGGGAAAAACTGTTTTTT
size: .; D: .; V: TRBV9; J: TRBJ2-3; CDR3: CASSVGVAGTDTQYF; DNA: TGTGCCAGCAGCGTAGGGGTAGCGGGCACAGATACGCAGTATTTT
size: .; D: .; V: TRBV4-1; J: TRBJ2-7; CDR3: CASSQEGGVYEQYF; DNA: TGCGCCAGCAGCCAAGAAGGGGGAGTCTACGAGCAGTACTTC
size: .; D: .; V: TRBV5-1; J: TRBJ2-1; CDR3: CASSLWEGVDEQFF; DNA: TGCGCCAGCAGCTTGTGGGAAGGGGTGGATGAGCAGTTCTTC
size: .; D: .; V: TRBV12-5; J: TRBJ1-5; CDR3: CASGFGSGSNQPQHF; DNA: TGTGCTAGTGGTTTTGGCTCGGGGAGCAATCAGCCCCAGCATTTT
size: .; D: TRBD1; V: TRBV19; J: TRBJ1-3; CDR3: CASSMGDSTIYF; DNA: TGTGCCAGTAGTATGGGGGACAGCACCATATATTTT
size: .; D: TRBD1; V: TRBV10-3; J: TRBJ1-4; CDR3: CAISDRTGSNEKLFF; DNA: TGTGCCATCAGTGACCGGACAGGGTCTAATGAAAAACTGTTTTTT
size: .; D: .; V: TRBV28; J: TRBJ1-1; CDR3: CASSLNRFTEAFF; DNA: TGTGCCAGCAGTTTAAACAGGTTCACTGAAGCTTTCTTT
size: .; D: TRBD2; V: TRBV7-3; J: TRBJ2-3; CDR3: CASSMGGSRNTQYF; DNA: TGTGCCAGCAGCATGGGCGGGAGCCGGAATACGCAGTATTTT
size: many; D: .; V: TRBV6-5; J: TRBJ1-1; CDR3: CASRVSPGNTEAFF; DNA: TGTGCCAGCAGGGTAAGCCCGGGGAACACTGAAGCTTTCTTT
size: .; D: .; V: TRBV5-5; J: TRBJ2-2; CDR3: CASSSTDANTGELFF; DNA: TGTGCCAGCAGCTCGACAGACGCGAACACCGGGGAGCTGTTTTTT
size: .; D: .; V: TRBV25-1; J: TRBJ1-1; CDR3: CASRGYTEAFF; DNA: TGTGCGAGTAGGGGTTACACTGAAGCTTTCTTT
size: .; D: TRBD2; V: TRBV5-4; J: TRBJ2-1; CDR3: CASSSQTSGGYNEQFF; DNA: TGTGCCAGCAGCTCCCAGACTAGCGGGGGTTACAATGAGCAGTTCTTC
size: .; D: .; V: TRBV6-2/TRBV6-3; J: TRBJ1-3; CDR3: CASGRTASGNTIYF; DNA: TGTGCCAGCGGCCGGACAGCCTCTGGAAACACCATATATTTT
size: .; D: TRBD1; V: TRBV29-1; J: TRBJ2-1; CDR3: CSVTTGTGRNEQFF; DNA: TGCAGCGTTACAACCGGGACAGGGCGCAATGAGCAGTTCTTC
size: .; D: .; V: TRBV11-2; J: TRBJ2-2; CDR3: CASREGPGELFF; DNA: TGTGCCAGCAGGGAGGGACCCGGGGAGCTGTTTTTT
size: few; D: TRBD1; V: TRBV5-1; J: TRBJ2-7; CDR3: CASSYRDRGRAEQYF; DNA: TGCGCCAGCAGCTACCGGGACAGGGGGCGCGCCGAGCAGTACTTC
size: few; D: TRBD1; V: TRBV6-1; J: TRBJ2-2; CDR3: CASSAGTGSNTGELFF; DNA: TGTGCCAGCAGTGCTGGGACAGGATCTAACACCGGGGAGCTGTTTTTT
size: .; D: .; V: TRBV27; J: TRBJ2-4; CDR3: CASSSPQVAKNIQYF; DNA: TGTGCCAGCAGTTCGCCACAGGTAGCCAAAAACATTCAGTACTTC
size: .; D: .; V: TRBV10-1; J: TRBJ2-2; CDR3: CASSEFGGATNTGELFF; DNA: TGCGCCAGCAGTGAGTTTGGCGGGGCTACGAACACCGGGGAGCTGTTTTTT
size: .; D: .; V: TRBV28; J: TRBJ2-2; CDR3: CASRYPRGRTGELFF; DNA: TGTGCCAGCAGATATCCCAGGGGTCGTACCGGGGAGCTGTTTTTT
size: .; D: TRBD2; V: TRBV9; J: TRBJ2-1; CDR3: CASSETPIGAGGHNEQFF; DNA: TGTGCCAGCAGCGAAACCCCGATAGGCGCGGGGGGCCACAATGAGCAGTTCTTC
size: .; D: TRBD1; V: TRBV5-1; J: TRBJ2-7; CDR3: CASSWERTGTYEQYF; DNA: TGCGCCAGCAGCTGGGAAAGGACAGGGACTTACGAGCAGTACTTC
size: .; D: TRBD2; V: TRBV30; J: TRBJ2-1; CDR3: CAWSVLTGGPGNEQFF; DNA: TGTGCCTGGAGTGTCTTAACGGGGGGGCCGGGCAATGAGCAGTTCTTC
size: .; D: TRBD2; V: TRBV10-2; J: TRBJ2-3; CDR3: CASRTSGAVEGQYF; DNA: TGCGCCAGCAGAACTAGCGGGGCCGTTGAGGGGCAGTATTTT
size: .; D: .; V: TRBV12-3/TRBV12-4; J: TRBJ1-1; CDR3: CASSRGRWTEAFF; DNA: TGTGCCAGCAGCCGAGGTCGGTGGACTGAAGCTTTCTTT
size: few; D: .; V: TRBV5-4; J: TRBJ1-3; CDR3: CASSFRESGNTIYF; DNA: TGTGCCAGCAGCTTTAGGGAGAGCGGAAACACCATATATTTT
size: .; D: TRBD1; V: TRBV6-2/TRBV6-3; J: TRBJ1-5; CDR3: CASSKPGTGALGGNQPQHF; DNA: TGTGCCAGCAGCAAACCCGGGACAGGGGCTTTAGGGGGCAATCAGCCCCAGCATTTT
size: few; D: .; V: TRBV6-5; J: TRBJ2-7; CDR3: CASSLPGTQVYEQYF; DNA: TGTGCCAGCAGTTTACCCGGGACACAAGTCTACGAGCAGTACTTC
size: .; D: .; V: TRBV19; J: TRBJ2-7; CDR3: CASSIRPVGSYEQYF; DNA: TGTGCCAGTAGTATACGTCCAGTTGGCTCCTACGAGCAGTACTTC
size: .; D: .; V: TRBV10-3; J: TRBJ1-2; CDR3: CAISDSVSGTEYGYTF; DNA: TGTGCCATCAGTGACTCCGTTTCCGGGACTGAGTATGGCTACACCTTC
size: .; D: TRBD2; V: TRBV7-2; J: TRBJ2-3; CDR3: CASTLEREGRRQYF; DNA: TGTGCCAGCACCTTGGAACGGGAGGGCCGGAGGCAGTATTTT
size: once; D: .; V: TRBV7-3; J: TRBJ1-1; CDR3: CASSEKGGTEAFF; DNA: TGTGCCAGCAGCGAAAAAGGGGGCACTGAAGCTTTCTTT
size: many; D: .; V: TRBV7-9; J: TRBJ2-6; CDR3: CASSYPLRSGANVLTF; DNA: TGTGCCAGCAGCTACCCCCTGCGCTCTGGGGCCAACGTCCTGACTTTC